One TCR beta chain is described in this entry. This CDR3 comprises 15 residues. Germline-derived CDR1 and CDR2 are SGHTA and FQGTGA. Trimming cost V 0 bases and J 1 base; bases outside gene matches: 0. This sample stems from a study of identifying expanded T cells in peripheral blood. Assay: immunoSEQ multiplex PCR; the TCRdb copy retains only in-frame clones and omits some. The table records approximately 59,000 clones, roughly 87% of them present only once. During the collection period, no donor immune events like infections were recorded. The genes are TRBV7-3 and TRBJ2-3; 8 nucleotides match TRBD1. The TCR originated in a person aged 18 to 75 in good health. The specimen was blood. CDR3 protein: CASSLTGQGTDTQYF. CDR3 nucleotides: TGTGCCAGCAGCTTAACGGGACAGGGCACAGATACGCAGTATTTT.